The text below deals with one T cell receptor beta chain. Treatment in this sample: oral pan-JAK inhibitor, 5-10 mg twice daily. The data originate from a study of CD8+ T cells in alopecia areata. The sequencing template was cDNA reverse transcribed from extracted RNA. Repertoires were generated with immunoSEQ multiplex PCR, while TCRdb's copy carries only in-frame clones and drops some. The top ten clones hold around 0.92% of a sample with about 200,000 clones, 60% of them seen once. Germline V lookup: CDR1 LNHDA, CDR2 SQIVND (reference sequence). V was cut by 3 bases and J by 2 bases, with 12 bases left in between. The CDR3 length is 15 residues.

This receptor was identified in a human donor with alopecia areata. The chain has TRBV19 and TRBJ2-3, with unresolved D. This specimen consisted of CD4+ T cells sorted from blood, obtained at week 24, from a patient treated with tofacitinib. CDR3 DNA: TGTGCCAGTAGTATTCTTGTGGGATACACAGATACGCAGTATTTT. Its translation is CASSILVGYTDTQYF.